This T cell receptor beta chain was captured in a study of T cells in localized non-small cell lung cancer. Comment on this clone: Its matching antigen is unknown.

This CDR3 contains 14 residues. The V end was cut by 1 base, the J end by 11 bases, with 18 bases between. CDR1 is SGHNT and CDR2 is YYREEE in the germline V gene (reference sequence). Points from the study as a whole: Of the top 100 tumor clones, median approximately 60 were in adjacent lung, more than 25 among its top 100. Uninvolved adjacent lung had higher T cell clonality than tumor and all other tissues. Sequence data derive from only one tumor region, so heterogeneity remains possible.

The table came from immunoSEQ multiplex PCR; TCRdb's copy has only in-frame clones and leaves some out. Among about 33,000 clones listed, about 90% were seen once. The TCR comes from a man between 40 and 75 years old with stage III lung adenocarcinoma. Source: peripheral blood mononuclear cells, taken before any cancer treatment. The gene calls are TRBV5-4 and TRBJ1-1, with D perhaps matching TRBD1 (6 bases). The DNA of the CDR3 is TGTGCCAGCAGCTTGACCTCCGTAGGGGGGGAGGCTTTCTTT. This codes for CASSLTSVGGEAFF.